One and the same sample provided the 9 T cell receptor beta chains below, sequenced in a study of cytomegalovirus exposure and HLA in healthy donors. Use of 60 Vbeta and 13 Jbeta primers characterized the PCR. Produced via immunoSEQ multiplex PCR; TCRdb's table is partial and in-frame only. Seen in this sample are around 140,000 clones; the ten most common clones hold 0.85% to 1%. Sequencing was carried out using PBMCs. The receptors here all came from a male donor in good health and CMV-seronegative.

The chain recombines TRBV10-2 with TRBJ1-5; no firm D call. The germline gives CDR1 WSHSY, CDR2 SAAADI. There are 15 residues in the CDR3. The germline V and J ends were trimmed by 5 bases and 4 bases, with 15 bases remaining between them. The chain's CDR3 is CASSNGRRTNQPQHF. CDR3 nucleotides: TGCGCCAGCAGTAATGGTCGCAGGACTAATCAGCCCCAGCATTTT.

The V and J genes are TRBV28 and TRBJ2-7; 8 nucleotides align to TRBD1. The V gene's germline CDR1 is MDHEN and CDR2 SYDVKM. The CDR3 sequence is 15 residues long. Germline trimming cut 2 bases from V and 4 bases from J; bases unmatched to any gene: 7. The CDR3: CASSLGAGGSYEQYF. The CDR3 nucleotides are TGTGCCAGCAGTTTAGGGGCAGGGGGCTCGTACGAGCAGTACTTC.

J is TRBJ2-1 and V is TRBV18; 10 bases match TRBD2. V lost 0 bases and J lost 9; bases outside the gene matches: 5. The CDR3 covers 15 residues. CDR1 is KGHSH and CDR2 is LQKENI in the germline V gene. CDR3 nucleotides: TGTGCCAGCTCACCACCAAGCGGGGGGGCGGTTGAGCAGTTCTTC. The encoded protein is CASSPPSGGAVEQFF.

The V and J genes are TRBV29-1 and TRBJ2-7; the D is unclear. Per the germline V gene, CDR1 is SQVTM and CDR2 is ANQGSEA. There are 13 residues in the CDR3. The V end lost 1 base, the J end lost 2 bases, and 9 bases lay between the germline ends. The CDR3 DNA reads TGCAGCGTTGAAGCTGGGCAGGCCTACGAGCAGTACTTC. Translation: CSVEAGQAYEQYF.

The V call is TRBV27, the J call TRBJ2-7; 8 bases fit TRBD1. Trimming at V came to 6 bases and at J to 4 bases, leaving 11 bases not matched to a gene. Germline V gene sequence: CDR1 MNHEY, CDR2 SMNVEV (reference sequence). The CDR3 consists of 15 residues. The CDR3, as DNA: TGTGCCAGCAGCGACAGGGGCTCTAATGGGTACGAGCAGTACTTC. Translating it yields CASSDRGSNGYEQYF.

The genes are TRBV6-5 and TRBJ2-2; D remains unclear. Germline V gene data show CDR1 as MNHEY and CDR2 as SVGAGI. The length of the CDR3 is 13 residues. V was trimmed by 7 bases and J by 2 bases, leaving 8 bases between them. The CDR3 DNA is TGTGCCAGCATGAGCCCCAACACCGGGGAGCTGTTTTTT. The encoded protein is CASMSPNTGELFF.

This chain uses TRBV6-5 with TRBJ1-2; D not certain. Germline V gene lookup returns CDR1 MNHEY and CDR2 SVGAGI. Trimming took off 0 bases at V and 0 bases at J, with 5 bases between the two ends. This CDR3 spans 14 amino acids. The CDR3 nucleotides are TGTGCCAGCAGTTACTCTCCGTCTAACTATGGCTACACCTTC. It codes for CASSYSPSNYGYTF.

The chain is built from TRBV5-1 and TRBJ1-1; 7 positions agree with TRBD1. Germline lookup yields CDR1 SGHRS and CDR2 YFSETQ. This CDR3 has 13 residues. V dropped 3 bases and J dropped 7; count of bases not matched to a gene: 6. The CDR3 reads CASSSPGQFEAFF. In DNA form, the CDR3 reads TGCGCCAGCAGCTCTCCGGGACAGTTTGAAGCTTTCTTT. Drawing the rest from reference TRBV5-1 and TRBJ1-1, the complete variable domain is KAGVTQTPRYLIKTRGQQVTLSCSPISGHRSVSWYQQTPGQGLQFLFEYFSETQRNKGNFPGRFSGRQFSNSRSEMNVSTLELGDSALYLCASSSPGQFEAFFGQGTRLTVV.

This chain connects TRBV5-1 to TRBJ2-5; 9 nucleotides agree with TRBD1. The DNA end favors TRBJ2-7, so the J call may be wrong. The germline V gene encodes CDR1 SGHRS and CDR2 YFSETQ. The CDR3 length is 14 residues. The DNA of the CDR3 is TGCGCCAGCAGCCCGGACAGGGGAGGTCGCGAGCAGTACTTC. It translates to CASSPDRGGREQYF.